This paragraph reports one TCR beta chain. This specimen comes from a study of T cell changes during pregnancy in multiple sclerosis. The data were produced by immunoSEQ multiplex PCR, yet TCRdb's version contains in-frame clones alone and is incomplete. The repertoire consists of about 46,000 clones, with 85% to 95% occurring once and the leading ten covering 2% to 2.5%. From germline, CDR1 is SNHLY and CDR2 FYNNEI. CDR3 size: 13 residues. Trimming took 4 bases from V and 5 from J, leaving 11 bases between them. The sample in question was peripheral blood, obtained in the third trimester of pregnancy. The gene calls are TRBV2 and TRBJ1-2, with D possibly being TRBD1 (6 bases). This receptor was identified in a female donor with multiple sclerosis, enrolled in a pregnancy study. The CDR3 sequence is CASSGSTGYGYTF. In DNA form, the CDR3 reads TGTGCCAGCAGTGGGTCCACAGGGTATGGCTACACCTTC.